The 20 T cell receptor beta chains reported below all come from one sample, sequenced in a study of blood T cell repertoires in COVID-19. TCRdb's table, derived via immunoSEQ multiplex PCR, lists solely in-frame clones and lacks some. The sample includes 470,000 or so clones, around nine tenths seen only once; the top ten take under 2.5%. The sequenced sample was PBMCs or T cells enriched from blood (not recorded which). The receptors originated from a woman younger than 30 with acute COVID-19.

The chain employs TRBV3-1 (or the pseudogene TRBV3-2) and TRBJ2-5, with D uncertain. The V gene lost 4 bases and the J gene lost 5 bases, with 20 bases spanning the gap. From germline, CDR1 is LGHDT and CDR2 YNNKEL (reference sequence). CDR3 length equals 16 residues. CDR3: CASSRTPDILLETQYF. For the CDR3, the DNA is TGTGCCAGCAGCCGAACCCCAGACATACTTTTGGAGACCCAGTACTTC.

This clone was seen a single time. The chain carries TRBV28 and TRBJ2-6; D unresolved. CDR3 length equals 15 residues. CDR1 is MDHEN and CDR2 is SYDVKM in the germline V gene. Trimming pared 5 bases from V and 1 base from J, leaving 9 bases between. The CDR3 here is CASSQHPSGANVLTF. Here the CDR3 DNA reads TGTGCCAGCAGTCAACACCCGTCTGGGGCCAACGTCCTGACTTTC.

This clone was observed a handful of times. The chain links TRBV9 to TRBJ1-3, with D possibly being TRBD1 (6 bases). This CDR3 is 15 amino acids long. Germline V gene data show CDR1 as SGDLS and CDR2 as YYNGEE. Trimming pared 3 bases from V and 0 bases from J, leaving 10 bases between. The CDR3 spells CASSGRDNSGNTIYF. Written as DNA, the CDR3 is TGTGCCAGCAGCGGCCGGGACAACTCTGGAAACACCATATATTTT.

The V and J genes are TRBV12-5 and TRBJ1-3; 8 bases line up with TRBD1. The CDR3 runs to 15 residues. Germline V gene sequence: CDR1 LGHNT, CDR2 FRNRAP. J was trimmed by 2 bases and V by 5 bases; bases with no gene match: 5. DNA for the CDR3: TGTGCTAGTGGTCCCGGACAGGGACCTGGAAACACCATATATTTT. This gives the protein CASGPGQGPGNTIYF. The variable domain in full, completed from reference TRBV12-5 and TRBJ1-3, reads DARVTQTPRHKVTEMGQEVTMRCQPILGHNTVFWYRQTMMQGLELLAYFRNRAPLDDSGMPKDRFSAEMPDATLATLKIQPSEPRDSAVYFCASGPGQGPGNTIYFGEGSWLTVV.

The genes are TRBV19 and TRBJ2-1; perhaps TRBD2 as D (5 bases). CDR1 and CDR2 (germline): LNHDA, SQIVND (reference sequence). This CDR3 contains 15 residues. Deletions cut 7 bases from V and 7 bases from J, with 20 bases between. This chain's CDR3 is CASTRDAEDRNEQFF. Here the CDR3 DNA reads TGTGCCAGTACCCGTGATGCGGAGGATAGGAATGAGCAGTTCTTC. The entire variable domain, with the rest obtained from reference TRBV19 and TRBJ2-1, is as follows: DGGITQSPKYLFRKEGQNVTLSCEQNLNHDAMYWYRQDPGQGLRLIYYSQIVNDFQKGDIAEGYSVSREKKESFPLTVTSAQKNPTAFYLCASTRDAEDRNEQFFGPGTRLTVL.

The gene calls are TRBV7-9 and TRBJ1-2; 9 bases are shared with TRBD1. The germline CDR1 and CDR2 sequences are SEHNR and FQNEAQ (reference sequence). This CDR3 comprises 15 residues. With 2 bases clipped from V and 4 bases from J, the junction kept 5 bases outside the gene matches. The CDR3 sequence is CASSLISGQGYGYTF. DNA of the CDR3: TGTGCCAGCAGCTTAATCTCGGGACAGGGCTATGGCTACACCTTC.

The CDR3 DNA sequence: TGTGCCAGCTCGCACCGTTGGGACAGGGGCGGCGTTGGCTACACCTTC. Translating gives CASSHRWDRGGVGYTF. The chain has TRBV18 and TRBJ1-2; 10 bases align to TRBD1. With V trimmed by 6 bases and J by 7 bases, 14 bases remained unmatched. Germline lookup yields CDR1 KGHSH and CDR2 LQKENI. The CDR3 sequence is 16 residues long.

A few counts support this clone. The chain has TRBV5-4 and TRBJ1-4, with D perhaps matching TRBD1 (6 bases). CDR1 is SGHNT, CDR2 YYREEE, per germline (reference sequence). Trimming cost V 6 bases and J 0 bases, with 9 bases left between them. This CDR3 is 14 amino acids long. CDR3 DNA: TGTGCCAGCACCAACAGGGCAACTAATGAAAAACTGTTTTTT. Its translation: CASTNRATNEKLFF.

The V gene is TRBV7-2, the J gene TRBJ2-7; 10 bases line up with TRBD2. The CDR3 extends over 13 amino acids. Losses at the gene ends were 4 bases for V and 3 bases for J; bases not matched to a gene: 0. Germline values: CDR1 SGHTA, CDR2 FQGNSA. The CDR3 here is CASSSSGSYEQYF. The CDR3 region has the DNA TGTGCCAGCAGCTCTAGCGGGAGCTACGAGCAGTACTTC.

This rearrangement joins TRBV7-9 to TRBJ1-4; D unresolved. Trimming took off 1 base at V and 5 bases at J, with 11 bases between the two ends. The CDR3 runs to 15 residues. Germline V CDR1 and CDR2: SEHNR, FQNEAQ (reference sequence). The CDR3 is CASSLGAHGNEKLFF. In nucleotides, the CDR3 is TGTGCCAGCAGCTTAGGCGCGCACGGGAATGAAAAACTGTTTTTT.

The V and J genes are TRBV19 and TRBJ1-2; weak D call: TRBD1 (6 bases). V was trimmed by 8 bases and J by 5 bases, leaving 21 bases between them. Germline-derived CDR1 and CDR2 are LNHDA and SQIVND (reference sequence). This CDR3 spans 15 amino acids. CDR3 bases: TGTGCCAGTGGTTCCGGGACATCAAACGGGTATGGCTACACCTTC. Translated: CASGSGTSNGYGYTF. The full variable domain, its missing parts supplied by reference TRBV19 and TRBJ1-2, is DGGITQSPKYLFRKEGQNVTLSCEQNLNHDAMYWYRQDPGQGLRLIYYSQIVNDFQKGDIAEGYSVSREKKESFPLTVTSAQKNPTAFYLCASGSGTSNGYGYTFGSGTRLTVV.

This clone appeared a single time. This CDR3 is also generated by other DNA sequences in the sample. The chain carries TRBV29-1 and TRBJ1-2; a weak D match, TRBD1 (5 bases). Trimming removed 4 bases from V and 3 bases from J, with 6 bases in between. Looked up from germline, CDR1 is SQVTM and CDR2 is ANQGSEA. The CDR3 length is 11 residues. CDR3 coding DNA: TGCAGCGTTGGGGGGGACTATGGCTACACCTTC. This sequence encodes CSVGGDYGYTF.

The rearrangement uses TRBV4-3 and TRBJ2-1, with 9 bases aligning to TRBD2. Germline-derived CDR1 and CDR2 are LGHNA and YSLEER. CDR3 length equals 19 residues. Trimming removed 3 bases from V and 7 bases from J; junction bases left unmatched: 19. The CDR3 region is CASSHRRSGGRAEYNEQFF. The CDR3 coding sequence is TGCGCCAGCAGCCATCGCCGGTCTGGCGGGAGGGCCGAGTATAATGAGCAGTTCTTC.

Notes on this clone: The sample holds other DNA sequences that translate to the same CDR3. The rearrangement links TRBV12-3 or TRBV12-4 to TRBJ1-5, with 10 bases that match TRBD1. The CDR3 totals 13 residues. V lost 5 bases, J lost 5 bases, and 0 bases stayed unmatched. The CDR3 loop reads CASSGQGDQPQHF. The CDR3 DNA reads TGTGCCAGCAGTGGACAGGGGGATCAGCCCCAGCATTTT.

The chain couples TRBV24-1 to TRBJ2-2; 7 nucleotides match TRBD1. Germline loops: CDR1 KGHDR, CDR2 SFDVKD. The CDR3 is 18 residues long. Trimming cost V 3 bases and J 1 base; bases outside gene matches: 10. The CDR3 spells CATSDPDVTGWNTGELFF. Written as DNA, the CDR3 is TGTGCCACCAGTGATCCCGACGTGACAGGGTGGAACACCGGGGAGCTGTTTTTT.

This chain uses TRBV19 with TRBJ1-1, with D possibly TRBD1 on 6 matching bases. The V and J ends lost 7 bases and 0 bases respectively, with 18 bases between them. The CDR3 length is 16 residues. In germline, CDR1 is LNHDA, CDR2 SQIVND (reference sequence). The DNA of the CDR3 is TGTGCCAGTAAGCCAGGGGAGAAAAGCATGAACACTGAAGCTTTCTTT. This codes for CASKPGEKSMNTEAFF. The full variable domain, rest sourced from reference TRBV19 and TRBJ1-1, is DGGITQSPKYLFRKEGQNVTLSCEQNLNHDAMYWYRQDPGQGLRLIYYSQIVNDFQKGDIAEGYSVSREKKESFPLTVTSAQKNPTAFYLCASKPGEKSMNTEAFFGQGTRLTVV.

The chain carries TRBV9 and TRBJ2-7; tentatively, D is TRBD1 (6 bases). This CDR3 has 14 amino acids. The germline V and J ends were trimmed by 0 bases and 5 bases, with 12 bases remaining between them. In germline, CDR1 is SGDLS, CDR2 YYNGEE. In nucleotides, the CDR3 is TGTGCCAGCAGCGTAGCTACAGGGTCCCACGAGCAGTACTTC. Amino acid sequence: CASSVATGSHEQYF.

The J gene is TRBJ2-1, the V gene TRBV11-2; 7 bases line up with TRBD1. The CDR3 sequence is 16 residues long. Germline V CDR1 and CDR2: SGHAT, FQNNGV. V lost 6 bases, J lost 0 bases, and 8 bases stayed unmatched. CDR3 protein: CASRRLRDSSYNEQFF. In nucleotides, the CDR3 is TGTGCCAGCAGGCGACTCCGGGACAGCTCCTACAATGAGCAGTTCTTC.

The chain is built from TRBV11-2 and TRBJ2-7; 12 bases align to TRBD2. This CDR3 contains 15 residues. Germline V gene data show CDR1 as SGHAT and CDR2 as FQNNGV. After removal of 5 bases from V and 7 bases from J, the junction contained 9 bases not matched to a gene. CDR3 residues: CASSQPSGGVWEQYF. In nucleotides, the CDR3 is TGTGCCAGCAGCCAACCTAGCGGGGGGGTCTGGGAGCAGTACTTC.

The chain employs TRBV29-1 and TRBJ2-1; no definite D call. The CDR3 has 15 residues. Germline V gene data show CDR1 as SQVTM and CDR2 as ANQGSEA. V lost 3 bases and J lost 0, with 12 bases in between. CDR3 nucleotide sequence: TGCAGCGTTGATTTGCCACTAAGCTCCTACAATGAGCAGTTCTTC. This encodes CSVDLPLSSYNEQFF.